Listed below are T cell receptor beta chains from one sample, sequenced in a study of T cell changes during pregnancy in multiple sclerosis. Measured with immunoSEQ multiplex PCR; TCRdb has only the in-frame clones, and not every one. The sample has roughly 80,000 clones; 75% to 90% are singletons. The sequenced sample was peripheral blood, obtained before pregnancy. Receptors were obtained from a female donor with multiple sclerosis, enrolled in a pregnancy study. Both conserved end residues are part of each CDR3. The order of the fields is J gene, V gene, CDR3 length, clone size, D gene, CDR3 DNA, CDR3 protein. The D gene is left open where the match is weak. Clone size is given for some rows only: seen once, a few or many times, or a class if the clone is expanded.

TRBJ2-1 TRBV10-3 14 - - TGTGCCATCAGTGAGGGGGCGTTTAGGCATGAGCAGTTCTTC CAISEGAFRHEQFF
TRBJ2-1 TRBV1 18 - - TGCACCAGCAGCCAAGTAGGGCCCCTAGCGGGGGGCTACAATGAGCAGTTCTTC CTSSQVGPLAGGYNEQFF
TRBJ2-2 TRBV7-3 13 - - TGTGCCAGCAGCTTCCGGGGAACCGGGGAGCTGTTTTTT CASSFRGTGELFF
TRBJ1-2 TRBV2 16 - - TGTGCCAGCAGCCCCCGGGACACTTATTTTAACTATGGCTACACCTTC CASSPRDTYFNYGYTF
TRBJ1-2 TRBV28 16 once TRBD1 TGTGCCAGCAGTTTGCCGGGACAGGGCCCTAACTATGGCTACACCTTC CASSLPGQGPNYGYTF
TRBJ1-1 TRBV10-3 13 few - TGTGCCATCAGTGAGTCTAGGGGCAGCGAAGGTTTCTTT CAISESRGSEGFF
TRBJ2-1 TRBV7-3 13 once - TGTGCCAGCAGCTCCGACAGGTCGGTCTCTCCGTTCTTC CASSSDRSVSPFF
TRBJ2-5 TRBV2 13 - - TGTGCCAGCGCTGGGCTACCGCCAGAGACCCAGTACTTC CASAGLPPETQYF
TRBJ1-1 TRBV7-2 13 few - TGTGCCAGCAGCTCCCGGGCGGGTGCTCCAGCTTTCTTT CASSSRAGAPAFF
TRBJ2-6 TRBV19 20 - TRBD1 TGTGCCAGTAGTATAGGGATTAGGGGGCGCAGGACCTCTGGGGCCAACGTCCTGACTTTC CASSIGIRGRRTSGANVLTF
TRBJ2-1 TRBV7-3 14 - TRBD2 TGTGCCAGCAGCTTATTTCCGACTAGCGACGAGCAGTTCTTC CASSLFPTSDEQFF
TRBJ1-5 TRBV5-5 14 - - TGTGCCAGCAGCCGCCCGGGCAGGGAACAGCCCCAGCATTTT CASSRPGREQPQHF
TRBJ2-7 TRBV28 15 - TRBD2 TGTGCCAGCAGTTTACTGGCGGGGGGGCACTACGAGCAGTACTTC CASSLLAGGHYEQYF
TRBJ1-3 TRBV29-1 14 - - TGCAGCGTTGGACAAATTGGCCCGGGAAACACCATATATTTT CSVGQIGPGNTIYF
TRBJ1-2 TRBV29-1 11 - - TGCAGCGTTGAAGATAACTGGGGCTACACCTTC CSVEDNWGYTF
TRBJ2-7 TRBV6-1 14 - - TGTGCCAGCAGACAGATATATAGCTCCTACGAGCAGTACTTC CASRQIYSSYEQYF
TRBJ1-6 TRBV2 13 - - TGTGCCAGCAGCGTAGACAGTTTTTCACCCCTCCACTTT CASSVDSFSPLHF
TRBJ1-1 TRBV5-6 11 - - TGTGCCAGCAGCTTTGCGAATGAAGCTTTCTTT CASSFANEAFF
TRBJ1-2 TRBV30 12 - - TGTGCCTGGAGTAAACTCGGTCTTGGCTACACCTTC CAWSKLGLGYTF
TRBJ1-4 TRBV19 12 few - TGTGCCATGGTCCAGGCGTATGAAAAACTGTTTTTT CAMVQAYEKLFF
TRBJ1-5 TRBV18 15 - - TGTGCCAGCTCCCTACAGGGCCCACGGGGTCAGCCCCAGCATTTT CASSLQGPRGQPQHF
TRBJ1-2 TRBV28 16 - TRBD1 TGTGCCAGCGGGGGGACAGGGGGAGTCCCTGACTATGGCTACACCTTC CASGGTGGVPDYGYTF
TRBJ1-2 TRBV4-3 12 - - TGCGCCAGCAGTCGGGGGGTAGGGGGCTACACCTTC CASSRGVGGYTF
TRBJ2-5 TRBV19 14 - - TGTGCCAGTAGCAGGGTCGGCCCCGGAGAGACCCAGTACTTC CASSRVGPGETQYF
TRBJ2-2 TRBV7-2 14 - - TGTGCCAGCAGCCGAGAAACGGGGGCCGGGGAGCTGTTTTTT CASSRETGAGELFF
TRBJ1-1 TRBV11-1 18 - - TGTGCCAGCAGCTCTTCCCAGGCGGGACCGCTTATGAACACTGAAGCTTTCTTT CASSSSQAGPLMNTEAFF
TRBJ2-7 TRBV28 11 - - TGTGCCAGCAGCCCCGGCTACGAGCAGTACTTC CASSPGYEQYF
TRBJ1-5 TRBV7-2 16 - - TGTGCCAGCAGCTTAGCGTCAGGGGCAGGGTTTCAGCCCCAGCATTTT CASSLASGAGFQPQHF
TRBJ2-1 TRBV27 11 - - TGTGCCAGCATCTGGGCCGATGAGCAGTTCTTC CASIWADEQFF
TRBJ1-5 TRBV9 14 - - TGTGCCAGCAGCGTAGAGGGGGGGCGGCAGCCCCAGCATTTT CASSVEGGRQPQHF
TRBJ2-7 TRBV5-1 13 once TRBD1 TGCGCCAGCGGGACAGGGTTGGGCTACGAGCAGTACTTC CASGTGLGYEQYF
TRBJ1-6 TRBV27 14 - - TGTGCCAGCGGATGGCGGGGGGACGGCTCACCCCTCCACTTT CASGWRGDGSPLHF
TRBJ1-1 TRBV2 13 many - TGTGCCAGCAGTGAACCCTTCCGCCTAGAAGCTTTCTTT CASSEPFRLEAFF
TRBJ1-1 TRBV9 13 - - TGTGCCAGCAGCTCAAACCCGGGGACTGAAGCTTTCTTT CASSSNPGTEAFF
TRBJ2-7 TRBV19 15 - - TGTGCCAGTAGCCCGACAGGAGCCCCCCCCTACGAGCAGTACTTC CASSPTGAPPYEQYF
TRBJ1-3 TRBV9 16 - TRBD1 TGTGCCAGCACCCGCGGACAGGGGGTATCCGGAAACACCATATATTTT CASTRGQGVSGNTIYF
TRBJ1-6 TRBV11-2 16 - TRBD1 TGTGCCAGCAGCCCCCGGACAGGGGTTGGTAATTCACCCCTCCACTTT CASSPRTGVGNSPLHF
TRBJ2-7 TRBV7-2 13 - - TGTGCCAGCAGCTTGTATCCCCCGGGGGAGCAGTACTTC CASSLYPPGEQYF
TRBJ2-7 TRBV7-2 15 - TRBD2 TGTGCCAGCAGCTTAGAAGGGACTAGCTACCGCGAGCAGTACTTC CASSLEGTSYREQYF
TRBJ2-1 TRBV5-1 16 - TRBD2 TGCGCCAGCAGCCGGATCGGGACGGGGGGATTCAATGAGCAGTTCTTC CASSRIGTGGFNEQFF
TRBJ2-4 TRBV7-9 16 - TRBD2 TGTGCCAGCAGCAGGGGGAGCGGGGGAGCCAAAAACATTCAGTACTTC CASSRGSGGAKNIQYF
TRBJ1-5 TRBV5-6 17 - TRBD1 TGTGCCAGCAGCTTGTCGTTGACAGGGCGAGGCAATCAGCCCCAGCATTTT CASSLSLTGRGNQPQHF
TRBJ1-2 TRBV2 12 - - TGTGCCAGCAGTGCAGGGAGGTATGGCTACACCTTC CASSAGRYGYTF
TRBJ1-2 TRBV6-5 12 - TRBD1 TGTGCCAGCAGTCAACAGGGGGTTGGCTACACCTTC CASSQQGVGYTF
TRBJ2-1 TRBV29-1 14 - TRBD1 TGCAGCGCCTTGGACAGGGGAGTCTACAATGAGCAGTTCTTC CSALDRGVYNEQFF
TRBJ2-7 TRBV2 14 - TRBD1 TGTGCCAGCAGTGAACAGGGGGCATCGTACGAGCAGTACTTC CASSEQGASYEQYF
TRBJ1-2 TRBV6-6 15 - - TGTGCCAGCAGTTTCCCCCAGGGCGGGGGTGGGGGCTACACCTTC CASSFPQGGGGGYTF
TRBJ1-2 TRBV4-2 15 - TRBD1 TGTGCCAGCAGCCACTCGACAGGGGGCCGGTATGGCTACACCTTC CASSHSTGGRYGYTF
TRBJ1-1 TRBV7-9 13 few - TGTGCCAGCAGCAAGACAGTGAACACTGAAGCTTTCTTT CASSKTVNTEAFF
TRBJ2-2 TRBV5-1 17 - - TGCGCCAGCAGCTTGTGGGGTCAGAGGGATAACACCGGGGAGCTGTTTTTT CASSLWGQRDNTGELFF
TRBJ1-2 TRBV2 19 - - TGTGCCAGCAGTGGCCCTGACAGACCTCTTTCCTGGGAGGACTATGGCTACACCTTC CASSGPDRPLSWEDYGYTF